This T cell receptor beta chain originates from a study of shared clonotypes between healthy human individuals. The study's findings and limits: Generation probabilities of non-shared clonotypes were lower (relative to those shared by all four donors).

The authors' processing: ImmunoSEQ only sent back junction sequences with no quality scores, so filtering was done differently. Assay used: immunoSEQ multiplex PCR; TCRdb lists only in-frame clones, some missing. The DNA gave D and trimming, while V, J and clone size come from that table. The sample carries over 850,000 clones, roughly 74% recorded once. This clone was detected once. Its specificity is not known. This clonotype was sampled from a man between 18 and 29 years old in good health. Some clones in this sample may be carry-over from other donors' samples. Source material: memory CD4+ T cells from PBMCs. Indicated subset: CD45RA-negative fraction.

CDR3 in DNA: TGCGCCAGCAGCTTAGGGACAAACGGAGAAAAACTGTTTTTT. This translates into CASSLGTNGEKLFF. The rearrangement links TRBV5-1 to TRBJ1-4, with a possible D match to TRBD1 (6 bases). The CDR3 sequence is 14 residues long. CDR1 is SGHRS and CDR2 is YFSETQ in the germline V gene. Trimming took 2 bases from V and 8 from J, leaving 13 bases between them. Filled out from reference TRBV5-1 and TRBJ1-4, the complete variable domain reads KAGVTQTPRYLIKTRGQQVTLSCSPISGHRSVSWYQQTPGQGLQFLFEYFSETQRNKGNFPGRFSGRQFSNSRSEMNVSTLELGDSALYLCASSLGTNGEKLFFGSGTQLSVL.